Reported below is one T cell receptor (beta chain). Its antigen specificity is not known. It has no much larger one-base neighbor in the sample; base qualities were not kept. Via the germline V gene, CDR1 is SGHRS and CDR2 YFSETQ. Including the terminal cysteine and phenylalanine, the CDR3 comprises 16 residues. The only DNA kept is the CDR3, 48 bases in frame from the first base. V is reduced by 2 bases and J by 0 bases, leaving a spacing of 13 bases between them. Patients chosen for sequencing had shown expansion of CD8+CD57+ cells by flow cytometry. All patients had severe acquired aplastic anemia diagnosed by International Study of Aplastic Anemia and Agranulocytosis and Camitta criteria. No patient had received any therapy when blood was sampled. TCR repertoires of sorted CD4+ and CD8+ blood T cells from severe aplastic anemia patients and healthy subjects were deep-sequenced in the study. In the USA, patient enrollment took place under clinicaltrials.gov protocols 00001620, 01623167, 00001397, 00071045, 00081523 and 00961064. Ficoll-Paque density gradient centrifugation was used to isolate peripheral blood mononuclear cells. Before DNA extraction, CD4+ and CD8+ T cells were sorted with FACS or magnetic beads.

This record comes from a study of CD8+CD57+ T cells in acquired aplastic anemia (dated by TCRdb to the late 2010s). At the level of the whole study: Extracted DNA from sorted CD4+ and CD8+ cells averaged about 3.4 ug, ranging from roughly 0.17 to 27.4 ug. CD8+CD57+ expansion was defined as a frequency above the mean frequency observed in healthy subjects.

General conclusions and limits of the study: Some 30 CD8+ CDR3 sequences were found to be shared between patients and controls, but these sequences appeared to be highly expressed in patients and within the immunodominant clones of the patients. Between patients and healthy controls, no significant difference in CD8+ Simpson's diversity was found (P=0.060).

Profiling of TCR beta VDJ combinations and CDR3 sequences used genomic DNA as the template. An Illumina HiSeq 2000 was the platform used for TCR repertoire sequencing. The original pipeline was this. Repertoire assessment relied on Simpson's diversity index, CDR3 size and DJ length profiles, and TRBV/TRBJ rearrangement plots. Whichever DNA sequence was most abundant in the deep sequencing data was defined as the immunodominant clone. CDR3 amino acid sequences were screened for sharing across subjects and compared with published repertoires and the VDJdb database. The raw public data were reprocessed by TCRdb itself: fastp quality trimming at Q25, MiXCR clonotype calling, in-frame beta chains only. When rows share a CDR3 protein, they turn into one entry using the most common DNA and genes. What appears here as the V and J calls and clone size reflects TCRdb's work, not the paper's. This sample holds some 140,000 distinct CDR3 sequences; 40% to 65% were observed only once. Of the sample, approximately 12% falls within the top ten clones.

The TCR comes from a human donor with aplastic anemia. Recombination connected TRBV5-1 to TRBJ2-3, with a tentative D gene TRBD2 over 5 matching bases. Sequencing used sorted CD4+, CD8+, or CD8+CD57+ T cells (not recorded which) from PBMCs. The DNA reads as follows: TGCGCCAGCAGCTTTTCTAGCCCCGCTAGCACAGATACGCAGTATTTT. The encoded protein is CASSFSSPASTDTQYF.